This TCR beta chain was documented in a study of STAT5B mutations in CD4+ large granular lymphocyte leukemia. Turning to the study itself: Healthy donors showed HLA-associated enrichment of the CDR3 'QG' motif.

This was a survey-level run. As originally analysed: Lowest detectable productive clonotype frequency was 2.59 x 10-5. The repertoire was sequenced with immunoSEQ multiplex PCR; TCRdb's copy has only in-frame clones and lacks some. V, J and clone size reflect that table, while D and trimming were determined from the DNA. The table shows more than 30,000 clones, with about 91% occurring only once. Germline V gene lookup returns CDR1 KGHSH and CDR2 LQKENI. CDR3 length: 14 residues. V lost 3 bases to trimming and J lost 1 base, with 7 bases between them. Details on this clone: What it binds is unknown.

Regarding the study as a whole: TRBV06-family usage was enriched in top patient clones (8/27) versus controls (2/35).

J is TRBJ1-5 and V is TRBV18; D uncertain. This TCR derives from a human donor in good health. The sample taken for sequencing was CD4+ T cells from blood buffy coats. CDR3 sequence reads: CASSPTESNQPQHF. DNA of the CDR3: TGTGCCAGCTCACCTACTGAGAGCAATCAGCCCCAGCATTTT.